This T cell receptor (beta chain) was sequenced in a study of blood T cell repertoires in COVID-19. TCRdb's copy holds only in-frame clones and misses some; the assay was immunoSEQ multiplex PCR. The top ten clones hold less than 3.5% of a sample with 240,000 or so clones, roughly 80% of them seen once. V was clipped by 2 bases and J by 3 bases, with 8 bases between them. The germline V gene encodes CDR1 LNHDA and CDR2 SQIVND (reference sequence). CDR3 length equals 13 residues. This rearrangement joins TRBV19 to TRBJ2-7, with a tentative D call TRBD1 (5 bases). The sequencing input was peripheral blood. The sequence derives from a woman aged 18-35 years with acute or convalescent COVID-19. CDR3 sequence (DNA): TGTGCCAGTAGTATACGGACAAACTACGAGCAGTACTTC. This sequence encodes CASSIRTNYEQYF.